The rows below give T cell receptor beta chains drawn from one sample of a study of regulatory T cells in long-lasting Graves disease. TCRdb re-called the multiplex PCR reads with MiXCR, one entry per CDR3 protein. The sample has approximately 400,000 distinct CDR3 sequences; 15% are singletons. A further study also used this sample, focusing on T cells in Graves' hyperthyroidism and ophthalmopathy.

The input for sequencing was peripheral blood mononuclear cells (PBMCs), taken at new diagnosis, from a patient treated with antithyroid drugs. Receptors originate from a woman aged 40 to 50 with Graves disease. CDR3s leave out the opening cysteine and the closing phenylalanine or tryptophan.

v_call	cdr3_aa
TRBV11-3	ASSHQRGRGGNQPQH
TRBV7-9	ASGQGYLEQY
TRBV6-1	ASSDRLKGLAGGFSAL
TRBV30	AWSQTGLADEQF
TRBV5-1	ASSLESGGAYSNQPQH
TRBV2	ASSLTGETEAF
TRBV10-3	AITRGAETDTQY
TRBV28	ASSLLSGGREDYGYT
TRBV12-5	ASGLVLGALNTEAF
TRBV11-2	ASSSPFDLAAPSSYNEQF
TRBV6-2/TRBV6-3	ASSDEGGTSGTDTQY
TRBV2	ASIKGQGAWETQY
TRBV7-8	ASSAGGLAGANEQF
TRBV4-3	ASSQEDRLQETQY
TRBV28	ASQLFFGGGTEAF
TRBV6-2/TRBV6-3	ASSYLGTSGNLRNTGELF
TRBV28	ASETGGEETQY
TRBV6-1	ASSRDGNYGYT
TRBV29-1	SVQHSISYNEQF
TRBV12-3/TRBV12-4	ASSLSGIREQF
TRBV12-3/TRBV12-4	ASSIAGTLNYGYT
TRBV25-1	ASSEAGYGELF
TRBV18	ASSPPYGGNIQY
TRBV25-1	ASSGPPSYNEQF
TRBV20-1	SASSSGIKGAYNEQF
TRBV6-2/TRBV6-3	ASSEGAIRY
TRBV5-4	ASSGTSFEGGTDTQY
TRBV3-1	ASMMNTEAF
TRBV6-5	ASSSPRDRVYGYT
TRBV20-1	SAWTGTNYGYT
TRBV13	ASSPYRDQGYT
TRBV6-1	ASSLQGPDPPNEKLF
TRBV2	ASSGEIDQY
TRBV13	ASTTTSGGELF
TRBV27	ASSPTDQWVETQY
TRBV27	ASSLGGVPGELF
TRBV7-9	ASSLEVGGTGELF
TRBV20-1	SAADRGYNEQF
TRBV6-2/TRBV6-3	ASSDGDRPEKLF
TRBV28	ASLGGYEQY
TRBV30	AWRPGNQPQH
TRBV28	YAPPGTSGRAESYEQY
TRBV28	ASGRGNQPQH
TRBV19	ASRAENNEQF
TRBV7-9	ASSLGQGQGDTQY
TRBV29-1	SVGTSGRGEQF
TRBV4-2	ASSLGSGNSPLH
TRBV7-2	ASSPGRGPRTDTQY
TRBV30	AWRPFLRGSYTEAF
TRBV7-6	ASRLNTMTDSLEAF
TRBV7-8	ASSWRAGVSYEQY
TRBV7-2	ASSHTMIYEQF
TRBV11-3	ASSKTSVIPEQY
TRBV28	ASSLWAAGPQETQY
TRBV7-8	ASSLYIGTVNTEAF